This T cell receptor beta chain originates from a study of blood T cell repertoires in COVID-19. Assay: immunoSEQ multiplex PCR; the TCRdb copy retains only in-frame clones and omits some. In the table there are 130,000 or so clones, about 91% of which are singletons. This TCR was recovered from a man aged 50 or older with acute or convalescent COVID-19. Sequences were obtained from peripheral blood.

The CDR3 DNA reads as TGTGCCAGCAGCCATATTCAGGGAGGATGGACAGATACGCAGTATTTT. This gives the protein CASSHIQGGWTDTQYF. The J gene is TRBJ2-3, the V gene TRBV11-2; the D gene is possibly TRBD2 (6 bases). This CDR3 is 16 amino acids long. CDR1 SGHAT and CDR2 FQNNGV come from the germline V gene. Trimming cost V 5 bases and J 3 bases, with 18 bases left between them.